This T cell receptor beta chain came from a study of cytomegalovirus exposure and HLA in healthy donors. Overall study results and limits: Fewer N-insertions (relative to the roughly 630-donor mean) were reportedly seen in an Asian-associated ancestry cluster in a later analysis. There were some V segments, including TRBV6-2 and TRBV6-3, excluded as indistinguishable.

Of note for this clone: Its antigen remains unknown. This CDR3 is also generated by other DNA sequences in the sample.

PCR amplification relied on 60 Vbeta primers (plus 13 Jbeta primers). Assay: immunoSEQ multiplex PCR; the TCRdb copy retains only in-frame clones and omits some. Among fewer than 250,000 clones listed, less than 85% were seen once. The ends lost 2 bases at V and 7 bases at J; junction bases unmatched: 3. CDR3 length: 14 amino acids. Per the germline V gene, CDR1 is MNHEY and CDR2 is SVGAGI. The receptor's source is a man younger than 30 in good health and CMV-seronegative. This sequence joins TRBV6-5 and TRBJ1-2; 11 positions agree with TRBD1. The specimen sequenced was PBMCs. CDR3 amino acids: CASSYLGQGGGYTF. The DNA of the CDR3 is TGTGCCAGCAGTTACCTGGGACAGGGGGGTGGCTACACCTTC.